This T cell receptor (beta chain) was captured by sequencing in a study of T cells after yellow fever vaccination. Study at large: Preparation of fractions with low cell numbers was performed using SMART-Seq v4 Ultra Low Input.

TCRdb used MiXCR to reprocess the 5' RACE reads, holding one entry per CDR3 protein. Among around 530,000 distinct CDR3 sequences listed, 17% were seen once. Per germline, CDR1 DFQATT and CDR2 SNEGSKA (reference sequence). Trimming pared 2 bases from V and 4 bases from J, leaving 11 bases between. The CDR3 length is 13 residues. The clonotype was recovered from a man aged 18 to 30 who received the YFV17D yellow fever vaccine. V gene TRBV20-1 combines with J gene TRBJ1-1, with D maybe TRBD1 (6 bases). The material sequenced was PBMCs, taken 5 days after the first yellow fever vaccination. The CDR3 sequence: CSARQGWGTEAFF. Written as DNA, the CDR3 is TGCAGTGCTAGACAGGGGTGGGGCACTGAAGCTTTCTTT.